This T cell receptor (beta chain) originates from a study of cytomegalovirus exposure and HLA in healthy donors. Findings of the study overall: Cytomegalovirus status, reportedly, was diagnosed with high specificity and sensitivity by the classifier. An analysis was carried out at a later point. It showed that HLA-associated TCR beta chains were more clonally expanded than equally common non-associated chains.

A word on this clone: Its specificity is not known.

The study ran its PCR with 60 Vbeta and 13 Jbeta primers. Libraries were prepared by immunoSEQ multiplex PCR; TCRdb keeps only in-frame clonotypes and omits some of them. The listing records tens of thousands of clones. The origin of this receptor is a middle-aged woman in good health and CMV-seropositive. Sequenced input: PBMCs.

The CDR3 here is CASSSSRYLYGTEDYGYTF. DNA for the CDR3: TGTGCCAGCAGTTCTTCCCGATACTTATACGGGACAGAGGACTATGGCTACACCTTC. The genes are TRBV7-9 and TRBJ1-2; 7 bases line up with TRBD1. CDR3 length: 19 residues. J gave up 3 bases and V 6 bases, and 22 bases lay outside the gene matches. Germline loops: CDR1 SEHNR, CDR2 FQNEAQ (reference sequence).